The 28 T cell receptor beta chains given below trace back to one sample, sequenced in a study of T cell responses to AZD1222 COVID-19 vaccine. The assay was immunoSEQ multiplex PCR, and TCRdb's table has in-frame clones only and misses some. The top ten hold around 20% of the sample, which has approximately 76,000 clones, about 87% seen once. The specimen was peripheral blood, collected on day 0 of AZD1222 vaccination. The source is an adult in good health.

V is TRBV6-6 and J is TRBJ2-3, with D perhaps assigned TRBD1 or TRBD2 (5 bases each). Germline assignment: CDR1 MNHNY and CDR2 SVGAGI (reference sequence). V lost 4 bases to trimming and J lost 6 bases, with 14 bases between them. The CDR3 covers 14 residues. The CDR3 reads CASSLGPLRDTQYF. CDR3 nucleotides: TGTGCCAGCAGTTTGGGACCCCTCCGGGATACGCAGTATTTT.

This clone showed up just once. The chain has TRBV19 and TRBJ2-7; possible D gene TRBD2, 5 bases. Per the germline V gene, CDR1 is LNHDA and CDR2 is SQIVND (reference sequence). Trimming took off 3 bases at V and 5 bases at J, with 11 bases between the two ends. This CDR3 comprises 13 residues. As DNA, the CDR3 is TGTGCCAGTAGTATGACTACAGCTAACGAGCAGTACTTC. The encoded protein is CASSMTTANEQYF.

V usage is TRBV4-2 and J usage is TRBJ1-1; D not resolved. Trimming stripped 1 base from V and 1 base from J, with 7 bases between. The CDR3 sequence is 14 residues long. Germline values: CDR1 LGHNA, CDR2 YNFKEQ. CDR3 protein: CASSQVGGNTEAFF. DNA for the CDR3: TGTGCCAGCAGCCAAGTCGGCGGGAACACTGAAGCTTTCTTT.

The chain uses TRBV4-3 and TRBJ1-6; D is ambiguous. Germline V gene sequence: CDR1 LGHNA, CDR2 YSLEER. The CDR3 extends over 18 amino acids. V shed 0 bases and J shed 5 bases, with 17 bases lying between them. CDR3 nucleotide sequence: TGCGCCAGCAGCCAAGATATCGGAATTGATGGGAATAATTCACCCCTCCACTTT. Protein sequence: CASSQDIGIDGNNSPLHF.

This clone was recorded a few times. The gene calls are TRBV7-9 and TRBJ1-1; D is unresolved. Germline V gene data show CDR1 as SEHNR and CDR2 as FQNEAQ (reference sequence). This CDR3 spans 13 amino acids. Between the trimmed V and J ends, which lost 1 base and 1 base, there was a span of 4 bases. CDR3 in amino acids: CASSLEANTEAFF. CDR3 DNA sequence: TGTGCCAGCAGCTTAGAGGCGAACACTGAAGCTTTCTTT.

This sequence joins TRBV28 and TRBJ2-7; 8 bases agree with TRBD1. This CDR3 contains 14 residues. V gave up 5 bases and J gave up 3 bases; unmatched junction bases: 6. CDR1 is MDHEN, CDR2 SYDVKM, per germline. The CDR3 DNA reads as TGTGCCAGCAGTCTCACGGACAGGGTCTACGAGCAGTACTTC. It codes for CASSLTDRVYEQYF.

This rearrangement joins TRBV6-5 to TRBJ2-4, with TRBD1 identical over 10 bases. The CDR3 runs 14 residues. In germline, CDR1 is MNHEY, CDR2 SVGAGI. Losses at the gene ends were 1 base for V and 8 bases for J; bases not matched to a gene: 2. CDR3 region: CASSYLGQGHIQYF. The CDR3 coding sequence is TGTGCCAGCAGTTACTTGGGACAGGGGCACATTCAGTACTTC.

The chain couples TRBV5-1 to TRBJ1-4, with D perhaps TRBD1 (5 bases). Trimming took 0 bases from V and 0 from J, leaving 9 bases between them. Germline V gene data show CDR1 as SGHRS and CDR2 as YFSETQ. This CDR3 spans 16 amino acids. CDR3 residues: CASSLGTTATNEKLFF. The DNA of the CDR3 is TGCGCCAGCAGCTTGGGGACAACTGCAACTAATGAAAAACTGTTTTTT.

The J gene is TRBJ2-5, the V gene TRBV9, with 12 bases lining up with TRBD2. After removal of 4 bases from V and 5 bases from J, the junction contained 6 bases not matched to a gene. The germline V gene encodes CDR1 SGDLS and CDR2 YYNGEE. This CDR3 contains 15 residues. CDR3 residues: CASSLGLAGRETQYF. CDR3 sequence (DNA): TGTGCCAGCAGCCTCGGACTAGCGGGACGGGAGACCCAGTACTTC. Looking up the rest from reference TRBV9 and TRBJ2-5 gives the full variable domain: DSGVTQTPKHLITATGQRVTLRCSPRSGDLSVYWYQQSLDQGLQFLIQYYNGEERAKGNILERFSAQQFPDLHSELNLSSLELGDSALYFCASSLGLAGRETQYFGPGTRLLVL.

V and J are TRBV12-3 or TRBV12-4 and TRBJ2-7; TRBD1 might be the D (6 bases). Between the trimmed V and J ends, which lost 3 bases and 9 bases, there was a span of 9 bases. The CDR3 covers 11 residues. CDR3 loop: CASSFAGVQYF. The CDR3 DNA reads as TGTGCCAGCAGTTTTGCAGGGGTGCAGTACTTC.

V is TRBV30 and J is TRBJ1-1; TRBD1 matches at 8 bases. In germline, CDR1 is GTSNPN, CDR2 SVGIG (reference sequence). V lost 1 base, J lost 7 bases, and 5 bases stayed unmatched. The CDR3 has 13 residues. In DNA form, the CDR3 reads TGTGCCTGGAGTGCTGGACAGGGAGGTGAAGCTTTCTTT. This sequence encodes CAWSAGQGGEAFF.

In its sample, this clone is medium-sized. The chain carries TRBV6-2 or TRBV6-3 and TRBJ2-3, with 7 bases that match TRBD1. The germline gives CDR1 MNHEY, CDR2 SVGEGT. This CDR3 spans 15 amino acids. After removal of 3 bases from V and 0 bases from J, the junction contained 3 bases not matched to a gene. CDR3 coding DNA: TGTGCCAGCAGTTATCGGGACAGAAGCACAGATACGCAGTATTTT. It codes for CASSYRDRSTDTQYF.

The rearrangement joins TRBV7-6 to TRBJ2-2; 12 bases are a match to TRBD2. J was trimmed by 1 base and V by 0 bases; bases with no gene match: 0. The CDR3 has 17 amino acids. Per germline, CDR1 SGHVS and CDR2 FNYEAQ. The CDR3 region has the DNA TGTGCCAGCAGCTTAGCGACTAGCGGGGGGAACACCGGGGAGCTGTTTTTT. Encoded protein: CASSLATSGGNTGELFF.

The rearrangement joins TRBV5-4 to TRBJ2-3, with 8 bases that match TRBD2. This CDR3 region has 15 residues. The germline V gene encodes CDR1 SGHNT and CDR2 YYREEE (reference sequence). Trimming took 1 base from V and 0 from J; bases not matched to a gene: 1. CDR3 bases: TGTGCCAGCAGCTTGCCTAGCGGGAGCACAGATACGCAGTATTTT. Translation: CASSLPSGSTDTQYF.

V usage is TRBV25-1 and J usage is TRBJ1-5; a possible D gene is TRBD1 (5 bases). CDR1 and CDR2 from the germline V gene are MGHDK and SYGVNS. Between the trimmed V and J ends, which lost 11 bases and 10 bases, there was a span of 18 bases. The CDR3 totals 12 residues. The CDR3 DNA sequence: TGTGCCTCTGGGCAGGGAAAGGTTCCCCAGCATTTT. It encodes CASGQGKVPQHF.

CDR3 sequence: CASSLDGFGPGGYTF. As DNA, the CDR3 is TGTGCCAGCAGCTTAGATGGGTTCGGCCCAGGTGGCTACACCTTC. This chain joins TRBV11-2 and TRBJ1-2; D remains unclear. This CDR3 spans 15 amino acids. V shed 0 bases and J shed 7 bases, with 15 bases lying between them. The V gene's germline CDR1 is SGHAT and CDR2 FQNNGV. The full variable domain, with the rest looked up from reference TRBV11-2 and TRBJ1-2, is EAGVAQSPRYKIIEKRQSVAFWCNPISGHATLYWYQQILGQGPKLLIQFQNNGVVDDSQLPKDRFSAERLKGVDSTLKIQPAKLEDSAVYLCASSLDGFGPGGYTFGSGTRLTVV.

The genes are TRBV11-2 and TRBJ2-3, with 9 positions matching TRBD1. With V trimmed by 5 bases and J by 9 bases, 6 bases remained unmatched. The germline CDR1 and CDR2 sequences are SGHAT and FQNNGV. The CDR3 extends over 13 amino acids. Here the CDR3 reads CASSRGTGYTQYF. DNA of the CDR3: TGTGCCAGCAGCCGGGGGACAGGGTACACGCAGTATTTT.

V gene TRBV27 combines with J gene TRBJ2-5; 7 nucleotides line up with TRBD1. CDR1 is MNHEY, CDR2 SMNVEV, per germline (reference sequence). The CDR3 is made up of 14 amino acids. V dropped 5 bases and J dropped 5; count of bases not matched to a gene: 8. The CDR3 DNA reads as TGTGCCAGCAGTCTTAACAGGGGTAGCGAGACCCAGTACTTC. Its protein product is CASSLNRGSETQYF.

The chain carries TRBV19 and TRBJ1-5, with TRBD1 identical over 7 bases. V lost 7 bases, J lost 5 bases, and 14 bases stayed unmatched. Germline V gene data show CDR1 as LNHDA and CDR2 as SQIVND (reference sequence). The CDR3 length is 16 residues. CDR3 region: CASTLSTGTADQPQHF. The CDR3 DNA reads as TGTGCCAGTACCCTCTCGACCGGGACAGCAGATCAGCCCCAGCATTTT.

The rearrangement uses TRBV19 and TRBJ2-2; TRBD2 agrees at 16 bases. Germline CDR1 and CDR2: LNHDA and SQIVND (reference sequence). This CDR3 is 19 amino acids long. Unmatched junction bases numbered 5, after V lost 1 base and J lost 3 bases. In nucleotides, the CDR3 is TGTGCCAGTAGTATAGCCGGGACTAGCGGGAGGGTGGACACCGGGGAGCTGTTTTTT. It encodes CASSIAGTSGRVDTGELFF.

V usage is TRBV11-2 and J usage is TRBJ1-1; 7 positions agree with TRBD1. J was trimmed by 3 bases and V by 4 bases; bases with no gene match: 11. From germline, CDR1 is SGHAT and CDR2 FQNNGV. The CDR3 sequence is 16 residues long. For the CDR3, the DNA is TGTGCCAGCAGCTCGAACGTTCAAACAGGGGACACTGAAGCTTTCTTT. Translation gives CASSSNVQTGDTEAFF.

The chain combines TRBV27 with TRBJ2-2; perhaps TRBD2 as D (6 bases). In germline, CDR1 is MNHEY, CDR2 SMNVEV (reference sequence). The CDR3 has 15 amino acids. The V end lost 2 bases, the J end lost 2 bases, and 9 bases lay between the germline ends. The DNA for the CDR3 is TGTGCCAGCAGTTTAGGGACTGCTAACACCGGGGAGCTGTTTTTT. Its translation: CASSLGTANTGELFF.

This clone occurred a few times. The chain combines TRBV30 with TRBJ1-1; 11 bases line up with TRBD1. The CDR3 is made up of 13 amino acids. Germline values: CDR1 GTSNPN, CDR2 SVGIG (reference sequence). The J segment lost 5 bases and the V segment lost 4 bases, leaving 3 bases of the junction unmatched. The CDR3 here is CAWKDRGLTEAFF. The CDR3 bases are TGTGCCTGGAAGGACAGGGGGCTTACTGAAGCTTTCTTT.

CDR3 bases: TGTGCCAGCAGCTTGGCCATCACAGGGCCTAATTCACCCCTCCACTTT. Translated, it gives CASSLAITGPNSPLHF. The chain has TRBV5-5 and TRBJ1-6; D might be TRBD1 (6 bases). Between the trimmed V and J ends, which lost 0 bases and 6 bases, there was a span of 13 bases. Germline V lookup: CDR1 SGHKS, CDR2 YYEKEE (reference sequence). This CDR3 region has 16 residues.

This rearrangement joins TRBV24-1 to TRBJ2-7; D remains ambiguous. V gave up 2 bases and J gave up 4 bases, with 11 bases separating them. CDR1 is KGHDR, CDR2 SFDVKD, per germline. The CDR3 is made up of 14 amino acids. The CDR3 here is CATSDWPSRYEQYF. In nucleotides, the CDR3 is TGTGCCACCAGTGATTGGCCTTCAAGGTACGAGCAGTACTTC.

The chain links TRBV19 to TRBJ1-1, with D uncertain. Germline values: CDR1 LNHDA, CDR2 SQIVND (reference sequence). The CDR3 extends over 13 amino acids. V shed 5 bases and J shed 0 bases, with 7 bases lying between them. CDR3 sequence: CASSSLLNTEAFF. CDR3 nucleotide sequence: TGTGCCAGTAGTTCGCTCCTGAACACTGAAGCTTTCTTT.

V and J are TRBV3-1 (or the pseudogene TRBV3-2) and TRBJ2-5; D is unresolved. The CDR3 spans 15 residues. V gave up 4 bases and J gave up 5 bases, with 17 bases separating them. Per germline, CDR1 LGHDT and CDR2 YNNKEL (reference sequence). The DNA for the CDR3 is TGTGCCAGCAGCCGATCGCCCCAAGCTGGCGAGACCCAGTACTTC. This sequence encodes CASSRSPQAGETQYF.

The V call is TRBV18, the J call TRBJ2-3, with D possibly TRBD1 on 6 matching bases. Trimming left V 2 bases short and J 4 bases short, with 19 bases between. The CDR3 consists of 17 residues. Germline V CDR1 and CDR2: KGHSH, LQKENI. The DNA of the CDR3 is TGTGCCAGCTCACCAAAATTGAAACAGGGTTATGCAGATACGCAGTATTTT. It specifies CASSPKLKQGYADTQYF.